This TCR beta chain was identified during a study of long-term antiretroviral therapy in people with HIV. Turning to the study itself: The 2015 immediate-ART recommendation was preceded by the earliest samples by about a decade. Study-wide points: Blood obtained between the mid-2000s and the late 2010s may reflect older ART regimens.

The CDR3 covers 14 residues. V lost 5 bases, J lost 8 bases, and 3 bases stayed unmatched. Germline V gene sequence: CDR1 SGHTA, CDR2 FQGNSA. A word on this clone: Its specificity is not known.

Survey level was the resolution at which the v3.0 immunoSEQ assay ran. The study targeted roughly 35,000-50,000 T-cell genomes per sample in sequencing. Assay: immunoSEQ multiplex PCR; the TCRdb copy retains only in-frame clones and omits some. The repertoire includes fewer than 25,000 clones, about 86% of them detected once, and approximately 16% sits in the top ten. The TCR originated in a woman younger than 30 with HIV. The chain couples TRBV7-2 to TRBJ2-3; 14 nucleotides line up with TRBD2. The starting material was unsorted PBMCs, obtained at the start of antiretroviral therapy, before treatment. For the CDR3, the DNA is TGTGCCAGCAGCAAGACTAGCGGGGGGGGTACGCAGTATTTT. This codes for CASSKTSGGGTQYF. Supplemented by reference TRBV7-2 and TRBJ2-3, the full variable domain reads GAGVSQSPSNKVTEKGKDVELRCDPISGHTALYWYRQSLGQGLEFLIYFQGNSAPDKSGLPSDRFSAERTGGSVSTLTIQRTQQEDSAVYLCASSKTSGGGTQYFGPGTRLTVL.